This TCR beta chain was captured in a study of T-cell memory formation after mild COVID-19 (dated by TCRdb to 2020 to 2023). For the wider study: TCR sequence clusters from the two donors were largely donor specific. Longitudinal TCRalpha and TCRbeta repertoire sequencing tracked T-cell clones expanding and contracting after mild COVID-19 in a couple of donors. The cohort comprised two young, previously healthy adult volunteers, one female and one male.

Ficoll-Paque density gradient centrifugation was the method used to isolate PBMCs. The CDR3 has 16 amino acids, counting the end cysteine and phenylalanine. Only the CDR3 DNA is retained, 48 bases long and in frame from the first base. The germline V gene specifies LGHNT as CDR1 and FRNRAP as CDR2. The germline ends are 16 bases apart after V is trimmed by 0 bases and J by 7 bases. The sample was run on an Illumina NovaSeq 6000. Using 5'RACE with constant-segment primers, TCRalpha and TCRbeta cDNA libraries were constructed, with sample barcodes and unique molecular identifiers added in the process. Trizol reagent was used to extract RNA from every sample. Libraries were amplified in two PCR steps, with a second sample barcode and Illumina TruSeq adapters added in the second step. Sequencing of the libraries was done on an Illumina NovaSeq, producing 2 x 150 bp paired-end reads. Turning to the authors' computational methods: With migec v1.2.7, reads were demultiplexed and then collapsed into UMI-guided consensus sequences. With mixcr v2.1.11, UMI consensuses were aligned to TRA and TRB V and J templates and assembled into clonotypes. Expanded or contracted clonotypes were those called significant by both edgeR and NoisET, with noise models trained on biological replicates. edgeR calls used a false discovery rate-adjusted p below 0.01 and a log2 fold-change threshold of 1. As an exploratory analysis of dynamics, max-normalized trajectories of the 1000 most abundant clonotypes were examined by PCA with hierarchical clustering. Each responding clone was given a CD4 or CD8 phenotype based on the CD4+ and CD8+ repertoires, which had been sequenced separately. The public reads were run again by TCRdb, first through fastp at Q25 and then through MiXCR, and only productive beta chains were kept. Here each entry gathers all rows of one CDR3 protein and keeps the most common genes and DNA. TCRdb assigned the V and J calls; the authors' analysis was not used. This sample comprises 130,000 to 150,000 distinct CDR3 sequences, 19% of them detected only once. The ten largest clones capture over 2% of the sample.

Paper-wide results and their limitations: Contracting CD4+ clones were located mainly in the CM and EM memory subsets, whereas CD8+ clones were found to be enriched in EMRA. SARS-CoV-2 specificity of the second-wave clones peaking on day 37 was not confirmed. Clones that contracted from day 15 to 85 showed balanced CD4/CD8 phenotypes, whereas a second wave of clones that expanded from day 15 to 37 leaned towards CD4+. The detection of some responding clones in pre-infection memory suggests that pre-existing cross-reactive memory T cells joined the SARS-CoV-2 response. The study covered only a couple of mild cases, and larger cohorts including severe cases with pre-infection samples were considered necessary.

Remarks on this clonotype: This receptor's antigen is unknown. Base qualities are not recorded, but no much larger clone differs from it by a single base.

The V gene is TRBV12-5 and the J gene is TRBJ2-1, with TRBD2 tentatively as D gene (5 bases match). The receptor comes from an adult woman who had mild COVID-19 (a few samples of this study predate the infection). The sample titles of this study are shuffled in the database, so cell type and time point are left out; the donor was told from shared clones. Sample: PBMCs or a T cell subset sorted from them (not recorded which). The CDR3 is CASGLVLDKTGNEQFF. The sequenced DNA is TGTGCTAGTGGTTTGGTACTTGACAAAACGGGGAATGAGCAGTTCTTC.